Reported below is one T cell receptor (beta chain). The target antigen is unknown. V was pared by 8 bases and J by 0 bases, with 6 bases of the junction left unmatched. The CDR3 covers 14 residues. Germline V gene sequence: CDR1 SGHAT, CDR2 FQNNGV. Profiling relied on immunoSEQ multiplex PCR, and the TCRdb table lists in-frame clones only, not all of them. Of roughly 130,000 clones in the sample, about 82% were seen once. The data originate from a study of T cell responses to AZD1222 COVID-19 vaccine. Study-wide results and limits: In all cases, repertoires were sampled only after the peak T cell response.

The V and J genes are TRBV11-2 and TRBJ1-1; TRBD1 aligns across 7 bases. Sequenced here: peripheral blood, sampled on day 0 of AZD1222 vaccination. The source is an adult in good health. As DNA, the CDR3 is TGTGCCAGCGGGAAACAGGGGATGAACACTGAAGCTTTCTTT. It specifies CASGKQGMNTEAFF.